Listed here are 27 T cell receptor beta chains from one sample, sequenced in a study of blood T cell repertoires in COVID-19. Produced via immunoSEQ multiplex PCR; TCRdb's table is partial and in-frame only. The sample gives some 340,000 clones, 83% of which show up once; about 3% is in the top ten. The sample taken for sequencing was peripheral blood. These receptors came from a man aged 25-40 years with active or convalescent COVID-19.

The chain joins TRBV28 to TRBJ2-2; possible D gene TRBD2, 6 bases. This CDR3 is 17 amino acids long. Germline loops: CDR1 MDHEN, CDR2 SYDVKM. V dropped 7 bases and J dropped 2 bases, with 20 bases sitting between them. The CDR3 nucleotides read TGTGCCAGCACCCAGATGGAGGGGAAACCAAACACCGGGGAGCTGTTTTTT. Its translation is CASTQMEGKPNTGELFF.

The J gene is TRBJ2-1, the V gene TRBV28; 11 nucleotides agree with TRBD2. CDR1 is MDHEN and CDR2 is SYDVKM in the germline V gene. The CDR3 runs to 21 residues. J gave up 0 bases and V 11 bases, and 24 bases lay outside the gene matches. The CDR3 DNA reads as TGTGCCGGGGGGGGACAGCTTCTAGCGGGAGGTTTTTCGAGCTCCTACAATGAGCAGTTCTTC. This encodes CAGGGQLLAGGFSSSYNEQFF. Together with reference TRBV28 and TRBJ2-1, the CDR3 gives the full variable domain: DVKVTQSSRYLVKRTGEKVFLECVQDMDHENMFWYRQDPGLGLRLIYFSYDVKMKEKGDIPEGYSVSREKKERFSLILESASTNQTSMYLCAGGGQLLAGGFSSSYNEQFFGPGTRLTVL.

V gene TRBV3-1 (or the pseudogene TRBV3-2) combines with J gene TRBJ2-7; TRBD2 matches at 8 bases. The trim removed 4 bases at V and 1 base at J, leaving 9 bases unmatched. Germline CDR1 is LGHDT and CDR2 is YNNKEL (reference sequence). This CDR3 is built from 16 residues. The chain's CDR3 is CASSREEASGSYEQYF. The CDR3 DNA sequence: TGTGCCAGCAGCCGGGAGGAGGCTAGCGGGTCCTACGAGCAGTACTTC.

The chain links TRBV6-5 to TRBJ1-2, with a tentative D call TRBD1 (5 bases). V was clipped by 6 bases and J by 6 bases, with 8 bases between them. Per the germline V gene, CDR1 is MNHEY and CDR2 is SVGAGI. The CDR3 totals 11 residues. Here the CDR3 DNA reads TGTGCCAGCAGAAAGGGGAATGGCTACACCTTC. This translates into CASRKGNGYTF.

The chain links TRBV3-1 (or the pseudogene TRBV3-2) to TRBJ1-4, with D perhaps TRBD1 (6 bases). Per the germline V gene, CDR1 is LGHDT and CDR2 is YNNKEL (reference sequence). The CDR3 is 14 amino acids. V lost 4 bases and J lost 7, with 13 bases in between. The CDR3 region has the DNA TGTGCCAGCAGCCCCCGGACAGTGGGTGAAAAACTGTTTTTT. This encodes CASSPRTVGEKLFF.

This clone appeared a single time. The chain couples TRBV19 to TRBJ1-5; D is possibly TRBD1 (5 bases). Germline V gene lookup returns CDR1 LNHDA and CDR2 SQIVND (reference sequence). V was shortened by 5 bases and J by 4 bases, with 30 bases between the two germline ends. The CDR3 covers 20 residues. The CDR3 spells CASSVTGTFILGLRNQPQHF. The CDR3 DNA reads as TGTGCCAGTAGTGTCACCGGGACTTTCATCCTAGGGCTCCGGAATCAGCCCCAGCATTTT.

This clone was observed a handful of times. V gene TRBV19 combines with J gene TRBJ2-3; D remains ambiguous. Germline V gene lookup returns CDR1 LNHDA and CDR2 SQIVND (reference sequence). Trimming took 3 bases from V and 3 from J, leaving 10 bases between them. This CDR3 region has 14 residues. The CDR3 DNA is TGTGCCAGTAGTATTGGGCCCCTGACAGATACGCAGTATTTT. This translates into CASSIGPLTDTQYF.

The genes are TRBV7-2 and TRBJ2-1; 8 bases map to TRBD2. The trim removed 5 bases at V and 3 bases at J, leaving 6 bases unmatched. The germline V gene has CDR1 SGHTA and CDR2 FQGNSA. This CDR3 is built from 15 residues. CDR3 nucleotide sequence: TGTGCCAGCAGCCTAGTAGCGGGAATCTACAATGAGCAGTTCTTC. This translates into CASSLVAGIYNEQFF. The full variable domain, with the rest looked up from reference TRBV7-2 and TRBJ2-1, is GAGVSQSPSNKVTEKGKDVELRCDPISGHTALYWYRQSLGQGLEFLIYFQGNSAPDKSGLPSDRFSAERTGGSVSTLTIQRTQQEDSAVYLCASSLVAGIYNEQFFGPGTRLTVL.

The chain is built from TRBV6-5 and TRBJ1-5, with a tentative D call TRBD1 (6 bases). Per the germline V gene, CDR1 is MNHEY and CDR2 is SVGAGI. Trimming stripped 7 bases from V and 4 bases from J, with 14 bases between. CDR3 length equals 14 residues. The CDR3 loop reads CASTSGGYNQPQHF. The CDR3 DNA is TGTGCCAGCACAAGCGGGGGCTATAATCAGCCCCAGCATTTT.

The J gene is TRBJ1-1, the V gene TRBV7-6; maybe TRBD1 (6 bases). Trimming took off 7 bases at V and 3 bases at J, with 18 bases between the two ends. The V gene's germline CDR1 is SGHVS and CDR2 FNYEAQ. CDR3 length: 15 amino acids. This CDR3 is CASTLLRGLYTEAFF. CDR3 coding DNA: TGTGCCAGCACCCTTCTAAGGGGGTTATACACTGAAGCTTTCTTT.

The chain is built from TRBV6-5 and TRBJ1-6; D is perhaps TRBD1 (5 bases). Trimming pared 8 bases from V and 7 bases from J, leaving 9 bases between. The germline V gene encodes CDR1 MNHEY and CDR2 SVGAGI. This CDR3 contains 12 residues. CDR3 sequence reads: CASLTANSPLHF. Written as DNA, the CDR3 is TGTGCCAGCCTGACAGCGAATTCACCCCTCCACTTT.

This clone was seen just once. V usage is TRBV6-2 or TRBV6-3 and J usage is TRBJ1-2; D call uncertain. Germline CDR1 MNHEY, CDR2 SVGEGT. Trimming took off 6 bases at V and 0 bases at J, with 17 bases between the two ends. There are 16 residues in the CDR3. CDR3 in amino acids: CASSHDWEIPNYGYTF. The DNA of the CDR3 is TGTGCCAGCAGCCACGATTGGGAGATACCTAACTATGGCTACACCTTC.

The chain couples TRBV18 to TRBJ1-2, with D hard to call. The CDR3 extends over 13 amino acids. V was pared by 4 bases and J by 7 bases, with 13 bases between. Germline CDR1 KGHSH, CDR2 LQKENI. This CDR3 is CASSQLREGGYTF. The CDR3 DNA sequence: TGTGCCAGCTCACAACTACGGGAGGGTGGCTACACCTTC.

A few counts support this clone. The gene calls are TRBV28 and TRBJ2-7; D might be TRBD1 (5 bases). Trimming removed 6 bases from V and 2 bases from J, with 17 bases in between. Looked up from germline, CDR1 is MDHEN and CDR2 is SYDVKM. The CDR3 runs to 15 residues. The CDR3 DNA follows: TGTGCCAGCAGCCCATTACAGGAAGGGACCTACGAGCAGTACTTC. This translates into CASSPLQEGTYEQYF.

CDR3 amino acids: CASSPERAAYNEQFF. The CDR3 DNA reads as TGTGCCAGCAGCCCGGAGCGGGCCGCCTACAATGAGCAGTTCTTC. The chain employs TRBV7-2 and TRBJ2-1; a weak D match, TRBD2 (6 bases). Germline-derived CDR1 and CDR2 are SGHTA and FQGNSA. V was trimmed by 5 bases and J by 2 bases, leaving 13 bases between them. The CDR3 length is 15 residues.

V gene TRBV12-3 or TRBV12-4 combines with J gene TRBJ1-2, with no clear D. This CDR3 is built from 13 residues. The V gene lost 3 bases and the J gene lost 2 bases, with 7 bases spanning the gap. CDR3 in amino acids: CASSFRGNYGYTF. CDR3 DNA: TGTGCCAGCAGTTTCCGAGGCAACTATGGCTACACCTTC.

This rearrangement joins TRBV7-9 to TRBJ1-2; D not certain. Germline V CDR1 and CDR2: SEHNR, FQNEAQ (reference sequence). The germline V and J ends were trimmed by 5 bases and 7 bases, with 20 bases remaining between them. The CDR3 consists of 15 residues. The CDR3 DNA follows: TGTGCCAGCAGCCTCCTCACGTCGGGAGAATTTGGCTACACCTTC. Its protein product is CASSLLTSGEFGYTF.

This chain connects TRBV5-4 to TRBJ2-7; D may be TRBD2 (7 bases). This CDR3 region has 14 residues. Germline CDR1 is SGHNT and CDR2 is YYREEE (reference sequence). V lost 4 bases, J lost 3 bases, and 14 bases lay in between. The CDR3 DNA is TGTGCCAGCAGCGCCGGGGGGCTTTTCTACGAGCAGTACTTC. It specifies CASSAGGLFYEQYF. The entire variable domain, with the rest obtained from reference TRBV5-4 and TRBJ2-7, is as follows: ETGVTQSPTHLIKTRGQQVTLRCSSQSGHNTVSWYQQALGQGPQFIFQYYREEENGRGNFPPRFSGLQFPNYSSELNVNALELDDSALYLCASSAGGLFYEQYFGPGTRLTVT.

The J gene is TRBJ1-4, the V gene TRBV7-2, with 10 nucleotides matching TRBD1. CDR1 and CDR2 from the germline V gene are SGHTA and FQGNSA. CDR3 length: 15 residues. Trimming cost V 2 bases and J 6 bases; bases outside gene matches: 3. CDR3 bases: TGTGCCAGCAGCTTAAGTGGGACAGGGGATGAAAAACTGTTTTTT. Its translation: CASSLSGTGDEKLFF.

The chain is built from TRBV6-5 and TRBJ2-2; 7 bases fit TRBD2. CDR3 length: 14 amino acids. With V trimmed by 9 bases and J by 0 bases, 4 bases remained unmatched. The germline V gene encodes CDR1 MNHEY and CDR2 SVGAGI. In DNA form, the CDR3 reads TGTGCCAGTTTAGCGGGCGCGAACACCGGGGAGCTGTTTTTT. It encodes CASLAGANTGELFF.

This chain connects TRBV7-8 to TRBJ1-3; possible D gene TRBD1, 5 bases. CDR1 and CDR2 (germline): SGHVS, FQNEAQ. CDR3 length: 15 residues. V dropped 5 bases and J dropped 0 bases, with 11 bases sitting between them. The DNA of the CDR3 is TGTGCCAGCAGCAACCGACAGAGCTCTGGAAACACCATATATTTT. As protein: CASSNRQSSGNTIYF. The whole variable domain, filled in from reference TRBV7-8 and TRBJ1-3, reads GAGVSQSPRYKVAKRGQDVALRCDPISGHVSLFWYQQALGQGPEFLTYFQNEAQLDKSGLPSDRFFAERPEGSVSTLKIQRTQQEDSAVYLCASSNRQSSGNTIYFGEGSWLTVV.

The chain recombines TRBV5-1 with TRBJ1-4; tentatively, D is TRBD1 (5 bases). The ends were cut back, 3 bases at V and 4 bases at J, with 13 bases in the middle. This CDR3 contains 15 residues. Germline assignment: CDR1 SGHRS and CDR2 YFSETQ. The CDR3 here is CASSYAQAYNEKLFF. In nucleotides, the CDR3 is TGCGCCAGCAGCTACGCACAGGCCTATAATGAAAAACTGTTTTTT.

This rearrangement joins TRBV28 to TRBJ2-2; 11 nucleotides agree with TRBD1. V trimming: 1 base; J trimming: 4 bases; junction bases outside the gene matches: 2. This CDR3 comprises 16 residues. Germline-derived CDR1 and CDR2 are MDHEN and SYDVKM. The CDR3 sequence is CASSLLGTGGTGELFF. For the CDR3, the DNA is TGTGCCAGCAGTTTATTAGGGACAGGGGGCACCGGGGAGCTGTTTTTT.

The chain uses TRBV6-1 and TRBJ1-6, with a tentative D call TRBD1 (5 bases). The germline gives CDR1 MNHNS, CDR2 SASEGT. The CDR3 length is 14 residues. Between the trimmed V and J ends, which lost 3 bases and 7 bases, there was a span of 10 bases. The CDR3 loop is CASSDRDGNSPLHF. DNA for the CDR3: TGTGCCAGCAGTGACAGGGATGGAAATTCACCCCTCCACTTT.

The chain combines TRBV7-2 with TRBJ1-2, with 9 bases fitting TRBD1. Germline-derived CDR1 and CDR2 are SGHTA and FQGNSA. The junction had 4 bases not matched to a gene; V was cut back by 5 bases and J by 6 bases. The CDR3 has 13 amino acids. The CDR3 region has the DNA TGTGCCAGCAGCCCGGACAGGGGAAATGGCTACACCTTC. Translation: CASSPDRGNGYTF.

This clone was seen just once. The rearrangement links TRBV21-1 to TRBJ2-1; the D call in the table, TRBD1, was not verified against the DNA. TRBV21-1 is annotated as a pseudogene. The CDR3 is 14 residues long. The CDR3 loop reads CASSKGAQGAEQFF. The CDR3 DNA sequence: TGTGCCAGCAGCAAAGGGGCTCAAGGGGCTGAGCAGTTCTTC.

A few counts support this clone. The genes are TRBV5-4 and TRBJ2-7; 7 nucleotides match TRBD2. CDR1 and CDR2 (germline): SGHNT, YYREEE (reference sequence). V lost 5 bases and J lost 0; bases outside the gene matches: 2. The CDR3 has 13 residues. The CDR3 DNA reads TGTGCCAGCAGGGGGGGGACCTCCTACGAGCAGTACTTC. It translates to CASRGGTSYEQYF.